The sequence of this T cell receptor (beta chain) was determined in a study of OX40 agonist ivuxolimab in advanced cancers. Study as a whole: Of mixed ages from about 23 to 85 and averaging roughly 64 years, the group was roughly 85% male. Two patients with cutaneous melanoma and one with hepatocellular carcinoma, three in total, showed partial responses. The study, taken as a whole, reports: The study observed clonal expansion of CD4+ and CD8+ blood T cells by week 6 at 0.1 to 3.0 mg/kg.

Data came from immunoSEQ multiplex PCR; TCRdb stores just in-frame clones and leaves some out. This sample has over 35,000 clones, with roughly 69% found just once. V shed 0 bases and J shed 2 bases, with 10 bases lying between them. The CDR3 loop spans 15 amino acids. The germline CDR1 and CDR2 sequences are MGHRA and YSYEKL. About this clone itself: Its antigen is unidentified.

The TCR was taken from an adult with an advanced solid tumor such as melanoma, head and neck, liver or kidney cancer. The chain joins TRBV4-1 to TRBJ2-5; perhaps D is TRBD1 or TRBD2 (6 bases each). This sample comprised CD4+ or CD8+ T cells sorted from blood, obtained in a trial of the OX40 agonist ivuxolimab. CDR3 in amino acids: CASSQDWGAQETQYF. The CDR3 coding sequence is TGCGCCAGCAGCCAAGATTGGGGGGCTCAAGAGACCCAGTACTTC.